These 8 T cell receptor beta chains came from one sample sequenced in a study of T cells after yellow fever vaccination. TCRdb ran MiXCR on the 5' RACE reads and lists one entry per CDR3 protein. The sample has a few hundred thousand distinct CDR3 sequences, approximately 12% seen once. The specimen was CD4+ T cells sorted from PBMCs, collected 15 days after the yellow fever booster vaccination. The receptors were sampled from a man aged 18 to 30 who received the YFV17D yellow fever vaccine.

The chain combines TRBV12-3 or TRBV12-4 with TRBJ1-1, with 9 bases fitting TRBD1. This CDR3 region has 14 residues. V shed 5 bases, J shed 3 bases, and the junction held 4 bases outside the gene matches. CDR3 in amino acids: CASSARQGDTEAFF. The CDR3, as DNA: TGTGCCAGCAGTGCAAGACAGGGGGACACTGAAGCTTTCTTT.

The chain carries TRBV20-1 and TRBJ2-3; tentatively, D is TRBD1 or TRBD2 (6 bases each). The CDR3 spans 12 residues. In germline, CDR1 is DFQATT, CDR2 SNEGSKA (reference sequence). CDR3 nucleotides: TGCATCGGCGGGACACCCAAAGATACGCAGTATTTT. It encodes CIGGTPKDTQYF.

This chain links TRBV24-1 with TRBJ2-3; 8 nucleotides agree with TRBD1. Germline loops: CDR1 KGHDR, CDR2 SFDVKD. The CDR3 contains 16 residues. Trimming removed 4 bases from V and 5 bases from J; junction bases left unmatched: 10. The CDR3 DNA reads TGTGCCACCAGTGACCTACAGGGGGATAAAAAAGATACGCAGTATTTT. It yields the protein CATSDLQGDKKDTQYF.

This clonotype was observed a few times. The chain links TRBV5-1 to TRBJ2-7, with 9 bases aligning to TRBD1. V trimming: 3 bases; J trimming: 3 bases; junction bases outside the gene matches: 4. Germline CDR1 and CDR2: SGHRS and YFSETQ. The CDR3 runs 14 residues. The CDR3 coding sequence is TGCGCCAGCAGCTGGTCGGGACAGGGCTACGAGCAGTACTTC. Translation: CASSWSGQGYEQYF.

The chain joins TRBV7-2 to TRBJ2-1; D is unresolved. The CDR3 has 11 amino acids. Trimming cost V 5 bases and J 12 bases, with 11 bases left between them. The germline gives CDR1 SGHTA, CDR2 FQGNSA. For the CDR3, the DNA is TGTGCCAGCAGCACCGAAGCGATGCAGTTCTTC. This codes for CASSTEAMQFF.

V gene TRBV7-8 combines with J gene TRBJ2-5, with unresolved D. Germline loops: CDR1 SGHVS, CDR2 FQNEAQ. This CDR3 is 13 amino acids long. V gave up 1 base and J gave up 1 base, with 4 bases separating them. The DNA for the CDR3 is TGTGCCAGCAGCTTAGACGCCCAAGAGACCCAGTACTTC. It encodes CASSLDAQETQYF.

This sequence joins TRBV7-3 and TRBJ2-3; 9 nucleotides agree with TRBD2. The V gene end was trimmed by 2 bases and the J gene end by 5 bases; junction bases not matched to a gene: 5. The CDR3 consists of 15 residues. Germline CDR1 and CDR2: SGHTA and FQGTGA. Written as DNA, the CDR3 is TGTGCCAGCAGCTTAGGTAGCGGGGGCATAGATACGCAGTATTTT. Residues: CASSLGSGGIDTQYF.

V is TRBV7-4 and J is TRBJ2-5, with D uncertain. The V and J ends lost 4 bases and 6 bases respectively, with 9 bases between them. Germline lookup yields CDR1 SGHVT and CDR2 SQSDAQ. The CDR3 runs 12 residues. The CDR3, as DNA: TGTGCCAGCAGCTGGCAGACACAGACCCAGTACTTC. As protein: CASSWQTQTQYF.